This TCR beta chain was captured by sequencing in a study of CD4 T cells in relation to SARS-CoV-2 and coronaviruses. Clones were read by immunoSEQ multiplex PCR, and TCRdb kept only the in-frame ones, dropping some. The table has just over 35,000 clones, about four fifths seen once. The germline V gene encodes CDR1 KGHDR and CDR2 SFDVKD. The CDR3 loop spans 15 amino acids. Trimming at V came to 7 bases and at J to 5 bases, leaving 10 bases not matched to a gene. Turning to this clone: Its antigen is not identified.

Sequenced sample: naive CD4+ T cells from PBMCs, cultured in vitro. As to subset: naive CD4+ T cells isolated by negative enrichment. This clonotype was sampled from an adult with COVID-19. This chain connects TRBV24-1 to TRBJ2-5, with TRBD1 matching over 9 bases. In DNA form, the CDR3 reads TGTGCCACCAGCTCATCCACCGGGACAGGGGAGACCCAGTACTTC. This codes for CATSSSTGTGETQYF.